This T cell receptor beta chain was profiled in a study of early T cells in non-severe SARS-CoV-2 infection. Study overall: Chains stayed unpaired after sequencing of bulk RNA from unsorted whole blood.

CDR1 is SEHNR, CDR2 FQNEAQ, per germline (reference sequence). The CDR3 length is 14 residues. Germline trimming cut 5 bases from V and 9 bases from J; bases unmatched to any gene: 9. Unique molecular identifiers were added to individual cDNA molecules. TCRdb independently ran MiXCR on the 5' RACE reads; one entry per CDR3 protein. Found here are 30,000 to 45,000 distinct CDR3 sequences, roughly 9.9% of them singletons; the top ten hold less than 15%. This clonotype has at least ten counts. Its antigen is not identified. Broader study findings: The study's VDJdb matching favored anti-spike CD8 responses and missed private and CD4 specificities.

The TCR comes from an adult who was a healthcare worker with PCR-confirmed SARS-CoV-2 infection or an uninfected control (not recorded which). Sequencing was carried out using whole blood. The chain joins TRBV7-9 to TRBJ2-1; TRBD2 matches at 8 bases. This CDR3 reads CASSLPGGEREQFF. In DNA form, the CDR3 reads TGTGCCAGCAGCCTCCCCGGGGGGGAACGTGAGCAGTTCTTC.